The clone carrying this T cell receptor beta chain was counted a single time. Antigen unknown. TCRdb reprocessed the 5' RACE reads via MiXCR and lists one record per CDR3 protein. The table has around 410,000 distinct CDR3 sequences, 23% seen once. This specimen belongs to a study of T-cell memory formation after mild COVID-19. The study, taken as a whole, reports: CD4+ contracting clones lay mainly in CM and EM, CD8+ ones in EMRA.

This CDR3 has 15 residues. V shed 2 bases, J shed 5 bases, and the junction held 5 bases outside the gene matches. Germline-derived CDR1 and CDR2 are KGHDR and SFDVKD. V and J are TRBV24-1 and TRBJ2-7, with 10 bases matching TRBD2. The TCR sequence derives from an adult woman who had mild COVID-19 (a few samples of this study predate the infection). Cell type and time point are not known. The sequenced sample was PBMCs or a T cell subset sorted from them (not recorded which). The CDR3 loop is CATSDYLAGVNEQYF. CDR3 bases: TGTGCCACCAGTGATTATCTAGCGGGAGTCAACGAGCAGTACTTC.